A selection of T cell receptor beta chains follows, all from one sample in a study of graft-versus-host responses after intestinal transplantation. TCRdb keeps only in-frame clones here, not all; method: immunoSEQ multiplex PCR. The sample has around 100,000 clones, roughly 87% seen once. These receptors have no identified antigens. The sample here was unstimulated CD4+ T cells sorted from spleen or lymph node cells, taken before transplant. The receptor set was obtained from a human donor who was the organ donor for an intestinal transplant. Each CDR3 is given with its conserved first and last residue. A D gene is named only where the DNA matches it firmly. Only part of the rows carry a size: once, few, many, or a class if the clone is expanded.

clone_size: -; v_call: TRBV18; d_call: -; j_call: TRBJ1-6; cdr3_nt: TGTGCCAGCTCACCAGGGGCAGGGATTAATTCACCCCTCCACTTT; cdr3_aa: CASSPGAGINSPLHF
clone_size: -; v_call: TRBV2; d_call: -; j_call: TRBJ2-3; cdr3_nt: TGTGCCAGCAGGAGCGGAGATACGCAGTATTTT; cdr3_aa: CASRSGDTQYF
clone_size: -; v_call: TRBV7-9; d_call: -; j_call: TRBJ2-7; cdr3_nt: TGTGCCAGCAGTGGGGGATTAAACTACGAGCAGTACTTC; cdr3_aa: CASSGGLNYEQYF
clone_size: -; v_call: TRBV18; d_call: -; j_call: TRBJ1-5; cdr3_nt: TGTGCCAGCTCACCAAAGACCGGGCCCCAGCATTTT; cdr3_aa: CASSPKTGPQHF
clone_size: -; v_call: TRBV15; d_call: -; j_call: TRBJ2-2; cdr3_nt: TGTGCCACCAGCAGAGGAATACGGTCGAAGAGCGTGGGGGGGAACACCGGGGAGCTGTTTTTT; cdr3_aa: CATSRGIRSKSVGGNTGELFF
clone_size: -; v_call: TRBV30; d_call: -; j_call: TRBJ2-6; cdr3_nt: TGTGCCTGGAGTGGACTGTCCGGGGCCAACGTCCTGACTTTC; cdr3_aa: CAWSGLSGANVLTF
clone_size: -; v_call: TRBV4-1; d_call: TRBD1; j_call: TRBJ1-5; cdr3_nt: TGCGCCAGCAGCAATACCGGGACAGGGGATCAGCCCCAGCATTTT; cdr3_aa: CASSNTGTGDQPQHF
clone_size: -; v_call: TRBV10-3; d_call: TRBD2; j_call: TRBJ2-2; cdr3_nt: TGTGCCATCAGGCGGGAGGGGTACACCGGGGAGCTGTTTTTT; cdr3_aa: CAIRREGYTGELFF
clone_size: -; v_call: TRBV9; d_call: -; j_call: TRBJ2-4; cdr3_nt: TGTGCCAGCAGCGGAGGGGAAGCCAAAAACATTCAGTACTTC; cdr3_aa: CASSGGEAKNIQYF
clone_size: -; v_call: TRBV18; d_call: -; j_call: TRBJ2-5; cdr3_nt: TGTGCCAGCTCACCTACAGTGGGGGAGACCCAGTACTTC; cdr3_aa: CASSPTVGETQYF
clone_size: -; v_call: TRBV11-1; d_call: TRBD1; j_call: TRBJ1-6; cdr3_nt: TGTGCCAGCAGCCCATCCACCGGGACAGGGGGCTCACCCCTCCACTTT; cdr3_aa: CASSPSTGTGGSPLHF
clone_size: -; v_call: TRBV30; d_call: -; j_call: TRBJ2-3; cdr3_nt: TGTGCCTGGAGTGCCCCGGGGGGCGCATACACAGATACGCAGTATTTT; cdr3_aa: CAWSAPGGAYTDTQYF
clone_size: -; v_call: TRBV27; d_call: -; j_call: TRBJ1-2; cdr3_nt: TGTGCCAGCAGTCCTATGGGGTATGGCTACACCTTC; cdr3_aa: CASSPMGYGYTF
clone_size: -; v_call: TRBV28; d_call: -; j_call: TRBJ1-1; cdr3_nt: TGTGCCAGCAGTTTGGGGATGAGTGTGACTGAAGCTTTCTTT; cdr3_aa: CASSLGMSVTEAFF
clone_size: few; v_call: TRBV10-3; d_call: -; j_call: TRBJ1-1; cdr3_nt: TGTGCCATCAGTGAGGGAGCAGCGGGAGCTTTCTTT; cdr3_aa: CAISEGAAGAFF
clone_size: -; v_call: TRBV7-9; d_call: -; j_call: TRBJ1-1; cdr3_nt: TGTGCCAGCAGCTTCTCCGCGGGGGCCGACACTGAAGCTTTCTTT; cdr3_aa: CASSFSAGADTEAFF
clone_size: -; v_call: TRBV7-2; d_call: -; j_call: TRBJ2-3; cdr3_nt: TGTGCCAGCAGCCTACTAGTTGCCCCAGATACGCAGTATTTT; cdr3_aa: CASSLLVAPDTQYF
clone_size: -; v_call: TRBV5-1; d_call: TRBD1; j_call: TRBJ1-1; cdr3_nt: TGCGCCAGCACATACCGGGACAGGGTGTCCACTGAAGCTTTCTTT; cdr3_aa: CASTYRDRVSTEAFF
clone_size: -; v_call: TRBV6-1; d_call: -; j_call: TRBJ1-5; cdr3_nt: TGTGCCAGCAGTGAAGTGGAGGGAAGAATTCCCCAGCATTTT; cdr3_aa: CASSEVEGRIPQHF
clone_size: -; v_call: TRBV28; d_call: -; j_call: TRBJ1-6; cdr3_nt: TGTGCCAGCAGCCTCCCCCAGGGTTCCTCTTCACCCCTCCACTTT; cdr3_aa: CASSLPQGSSSPLHF
clone_size: few; v_call: TRBV28; d_call: TRBD1; j_call: TRBJ1-4; cdr3_nt: TGTGCCAGCAGTATCCGACAGGGAACTAATGAAAAACTGTTTTTT; cdr3_aa: CASSIRQGTNEKLFF
clone_size: -; v_call: TRBV30; d_call: -; j_call: TRBJ1-1; cdr3_nt: TGTGCCTGGAACCCCGCAGGGAACACTGAAGCTTTCTTT; cdr3_aa: CAWNPAGNTEAFF
clone_size: -; v_call: TRBV6-5; d_call: -; j_call: TRBJ1-1; cdr3_nt: TGTGCCAGCAGTTACTCGTTAGGACAGAACACTGAAGCTTTCTTT; cdr3_aa: CASSYSLGQNTEAFF
clone_size: -; v_call: TRBV4-1; d_call: -; j_call: TRBJ2-5; cdr3_nt: TGCGCCAGCAGCCAAAATGAAGAGACCCAGTACTTC; cdr3_aa: CASSQNEETQYF
clone_size: -; v_call: TRBV2; d_call: -; j_call: TRBJ1-2; cdr3_nt: TGTGCCAGCAGTGAAGATTATCTCGACCGTAACTATGGCTACACCTTC; cdr3_aa: CASSEDYLDRNYGYTF
clone_size: few; v_call: TRBV15; d_call: TRBD1; j_call: TRBJ2-1; cdr3_nt: TGTGCCACCAGCAGTGGCCAGGGGGCCTACAATGAGCAGTTCTTC; cdr3_aa: CATSSGQGAYNEQFF
clone_size: once; v_call: TRBV15; d_call: -; j_call: TRBJ1-1; cdr3_nt: TGTGCCACCAGCAGAGTACAGGCTGAAGCTTTCTTT; cdr3_aa: CATSRVQAEAFF